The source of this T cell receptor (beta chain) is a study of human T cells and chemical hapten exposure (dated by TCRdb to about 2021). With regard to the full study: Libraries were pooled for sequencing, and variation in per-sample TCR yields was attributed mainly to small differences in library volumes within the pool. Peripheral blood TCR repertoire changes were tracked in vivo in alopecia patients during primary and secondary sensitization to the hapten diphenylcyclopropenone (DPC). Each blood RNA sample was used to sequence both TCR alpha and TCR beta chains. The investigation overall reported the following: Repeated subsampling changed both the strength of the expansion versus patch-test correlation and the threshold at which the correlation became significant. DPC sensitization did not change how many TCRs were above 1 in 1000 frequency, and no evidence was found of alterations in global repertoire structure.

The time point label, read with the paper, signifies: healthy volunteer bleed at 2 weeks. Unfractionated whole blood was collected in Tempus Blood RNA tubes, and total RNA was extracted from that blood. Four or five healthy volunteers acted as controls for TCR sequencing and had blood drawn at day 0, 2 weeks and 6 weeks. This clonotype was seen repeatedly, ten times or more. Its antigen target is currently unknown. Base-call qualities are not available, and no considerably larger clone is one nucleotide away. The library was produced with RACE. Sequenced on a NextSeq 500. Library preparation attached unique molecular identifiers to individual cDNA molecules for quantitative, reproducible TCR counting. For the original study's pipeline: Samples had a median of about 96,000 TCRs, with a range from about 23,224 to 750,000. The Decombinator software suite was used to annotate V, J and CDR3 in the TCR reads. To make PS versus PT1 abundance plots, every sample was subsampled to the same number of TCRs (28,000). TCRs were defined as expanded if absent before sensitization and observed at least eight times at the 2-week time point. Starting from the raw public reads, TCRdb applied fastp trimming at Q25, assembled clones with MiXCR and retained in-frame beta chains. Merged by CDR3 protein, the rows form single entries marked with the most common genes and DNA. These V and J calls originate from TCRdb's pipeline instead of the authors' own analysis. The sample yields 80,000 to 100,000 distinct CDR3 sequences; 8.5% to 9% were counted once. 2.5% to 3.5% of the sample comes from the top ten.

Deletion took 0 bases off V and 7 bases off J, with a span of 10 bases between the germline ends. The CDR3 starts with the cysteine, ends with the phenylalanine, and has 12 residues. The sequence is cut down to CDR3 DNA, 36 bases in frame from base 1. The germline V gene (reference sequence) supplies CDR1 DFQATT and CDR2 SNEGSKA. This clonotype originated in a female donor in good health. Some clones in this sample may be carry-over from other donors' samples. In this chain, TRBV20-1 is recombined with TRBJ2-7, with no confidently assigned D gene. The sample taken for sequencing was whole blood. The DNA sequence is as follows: TGCAGTGCTAGAGAGGCGAGCGCAGAGCAGTACTTC. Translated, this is CSAREASAEQYF.